One and the same sample provided the 23 T cell receptor beta chains below, sequenced in a study of blood T cell repertoires in COVID-19. The table came from immunoSEQ multiplex PCR; TCRdb's copy has only in-frame clones and leaves some out. The sample yields roughly 200,000 clones, around 90% seen once. Sequencing was carried out using peripheral blood. Receptors originate from a man aged 35 to 55 with acute or convalescent COVID-19.

The chain employs TRBV7-9 and TRBJ2-3, with D unclear. Trimming removed 8 bases from V and 6 bases from J, with 15 bases in between. Germline CDR1 is SEHNR and CDR2 is FQNEAQ (reference sequence). The CDR3 covers 13 residues. The CDR3 DNA reads TGTGCCAGCGCCCCTGCGTCGGAGGATACGCAGTATTTT. Translation gives CASAPASEDTQYF.

The chain joins TRBV30 to TRBJ1-6; 7 bases match TRBD1. Germline V gene lookup returns CDR1 GTSNPN and CDR2 SVGIG (reference sequence). The length of the CDR3 is 14 residues. V lost 1 base to trimming and J lost 10 bases; unmatched junction nucleotides: 7. CDR3 protein: CAWSALTGTSPLHF. The DNA of the CDR3 is TGTGCCTGGAGTGCCTTGACAGGGACATCACCCCTCCACTTT.

This clone turned up a few times. V and J are TRBV11-2 and TRBJ1-1; D is ambiguous. Germline assignment: CDR1 SGHAT and CDR2 FQNNGV. CDR3 size: 14 residues. V dropped 1 base and J dropped 4 bases, with 10 bases sitting between them. In nucleotides, the CDR3 is TGTGCCAGCAGCTTAGTGGCGGGAAGCACTGAAGCTTTCTTT. Its protein product is CASSLVAGSTEAFF.

This clone appeared once. The chain joins TRBV23-1 to TRBJ1-3; 9 bases match TRBD1. TRBV23-1 carries the ORF label, with uncertain function. V dropped 3 bases and J dropped 0; count of bases not matched to a gene: 9. The CDR3 extends over 18 amino acids. CDR3: CASSQRRDRAGSGNTIYF. As DNA, the CDR3 is TGCGCCAGCAGTCAGCGACGGGACAGGGCAGGCTCTGGAAACACCATATATTTT.

The CDR3 region has the DNA TGTGCCAGCAGCCTGGTGACAAGTGAGCAGTTCTTC. Its protein is CASSLVTSEQFF. The V call is TRBV7-2, the J call TRBJ2-1; no clear D gene. CDR1 is SGHTA, CDR2 FQGNSA, per germline. Trimming took 5 bases from V and 9 from J, leaving 11 bases between them. The CDR3 extends over 12 amino acids.

The chain joins TRBV7-2 to TRBJ2-3; 8 nucleotides match TRBD2. This CDR3 is 15 amino acids long. The V gene's germline CDR1 is SGHTA and CDR2 FQGNSA. The ends lost 4 bases at V and 3 bases at J; junction bases unmatched: 6. The CDR3 loop is CASSYGLARTDTQYF. CDR3 nucleotides: TGTGCCAGCAGCTATGGACTAGCTCGAACAGATACGCAGTATTTT. Complete variable domain (other parts from reference TRBV7-2 and TRBJ2-3): GAGVSQSPSNKVTEKGKDVELRCDPISGHTALYWYRQSLGQGLEFLIYFQGNSAPDKSGLPSDRFSAERTGGSVSTLTIQRTQQEDSAVYLCASSYGLARTDTQYFGPGTRLTVL.

This clone occurred once. The V and J genes are TRBV7-2 and TRBJ1-4; D is possibly TRBD1 (5 bases). The CDR3 extends over 15 amino acids. V shed 5 bases and J shed 8 bases, with 18 bases lying between them. Germline values: CDR1 SGHTA, CDR2 FQGNSA. The chain's CDR3 is CASSPLSQGNEKLFF. CDR3 DNA: TGTGCCAGCAGCCCACTCTCCCAGGGAAACGAAAAACTGTTTTTT.

V gene TRBV7-2 combines with J gene TRBJ2-4, with TRBD2 identical over 7 bases. This CDR3 has 12 residues. J lost 13 bases, V lost 5 bases, and 8 bases had no gene match. Germline values: CDR1 SGHTA, CDR2 FQGNSA. The CDR3 spells CASSPGLAVQYF. For the CDR3, the DNA is TGTGCCAGCAGCCCGGGGCTAGCGGTACAGTACTTC.

The gene calls are TRBV7-9 and TRBJ2-1; no clear D. CDR1 is SEHNR, CDR2 FQNEAQ, per germline (reference sequence). This CDR3 is 15 amino acids long. Trimming took 2 bases from V and 0 from J, leaving 8 bases between them. CDR3 region: CASSLPGFSYNEQFF. The CDR3 DNA reads as TGTGCCAGCAGCTTACCAGGATTCTCCTACAATGAGCAGTTCTTC.

The rearrangement joins TRBV5-8 to TRBJ2-2; tentatively, D is TRBD1 (6 bases). This CDR3 contains 12 residues. The V gene's germline CDR1 is SGHTS and CDR2 YDEGEE. The V and J ends lost 1 base and 13 bases respectively, with 11 bases between them. DNA for the CDR3: TGTGCCAGCAGCTTGAATACAGGGAGGCTGTTTTTT. It codes for CASSLNTGRLFF.

The V call is TRBV3-1 (or the pseudogene TRBV3-2), the J call TRBJ2-3; 8 bases agree with TRBD2. Germline V gene data show CDR1 as LGHDT and CDR2 as YNNKEL (reference sequence). The CDR3 is 16 residues long. The J segment lost 5 bases and the V segment lost 0 bases, leaving 7 bases of the junction unmatched. The CDR3 sequence is CASSQDTGGARDTQYF. CDR3 nucleotide sequence: TGTGCCAGCAGCCAAGACACGGGGGGGGCAAGAGATACGCAGTATTTT.

This clone has only a few counts. The chain joins TRBV19 to TRBJ1-5; 8 bases agree with TRBD1. The CDR3 is 17 amino acids. The J segment lost 1 base and the V segment lost 4 bases, leaving 9 bases of the junction unmatched. The V gene's germline CDR1 is LNHDA and CDR2 SQIVND (reference sequence). The CDR3: CASSNHRGEWSNQPQHF. In nucleotides, the CDR3 is TGTGCCAGTAGTAACCACAGGGGGGAATGGAGCAATCAGCCCCAGCATTTT.

This clone was picked up one time. J is TRBJ1-6 and V is TRBV3-1 (or the pseudogene TRBV3-2); no firm D call. Germline V gene sequence: CDR1 LGHDT, CDR2 YNNKEL (reference sequence). V was cut by 3 bases and J by 8 bases, with 11 bases left in between. This CDR3 has 14 residues. In DNA form, the CDR3 reads TGTGCCAGCAGCCAGCATGCGAGTCATTCACCCCTCCACTTT. Translated, it gives CASSQHASHSPLHF.

CDR3 in DNA: TGTGCCAGCAGCTTCACAGGGGGCACTGAAGCTTTCTTT. Translated: CASSFTGGTEAFF. The J gene is TRBJ1-1, the V gene TRBV5-4; TRBD1 matches 8 bases. CDR3 length equals 13 residues. Trimming removed 2 bases from V and 4 bases from J; junction bases left unmatched: 1. Germline values: CDR1 SGHNT, CDR2 YYREEE (reference sequence).

The chain has TRBV15 and TRBJ1-5; the D is unclear. The CDR3 has 15 residues. Trimming removed 1 base at V and 3 bases at J, with 10 bases between. Per the germline V gene, CDR1 is LNHNV and CDR2 is YYDKDF (reference sequence). As DNA, the CDR3 is TGTGCCACCAGCAGAGGAGGATCCAACAATCAGCCCCAGCATTTT. It specifies CATSRGGSNNQPQHF. Supplemented by reference TRBV15 and TRBJ1-5, the full variable domain reads DAMVIQNPRYQVTQFGKPVTLSCSQTLNHNVMYWYQQKSSQAPKLLFHYYDKDFNNEADTPDNFQSRRPNTSFCFLDIRSPGLGDTAMYLCATSRGGSNNQPQHFGDGTRLSIL.

The V call is TRBV7-8, the J call TRBJ1-3, with TRBD1 matching 7 bases. Germline values: CDR1 SGHVS, CDR2 FQNEAQ. J lost 1 base, V lost 5 bases, and 5 bases had no gene match. CDR3 length: 15 amino acids. Here the CDR3 reads CASSLTGFSGNTIYF. The CDR3 nucleotides are TGTGCCAGCAGCCTGACAGGGTTTTCTGGAAACACCATATATTTT. The full variable domain, completed using reference TRBV7-8 and TRBJ1-3, is GAGVSQSPRYKVAKRGQDVALRCDPISGHVSLFWYQQALGQGPEFLTYFQNEAQLDKSGLPSDRFFAERPEGSVSTLKIQRTQQEDSAVYLCASSLTGFSGNTIYFGEGSWLTVV.

The chain links TRBV4-1 to TRBJ1-4; the match to TRBD1 covers 9 bases. The germline gives CDR1 MGHRA, CDR2 YSYEKL. Trimming removed 2 bases from V and 8 bases from J; junction bases left unmatched: 6. This CDR3 has 15 residues. CDR3 loop: CASSQPDRGYEKLFF. CDR3 bases: TGCGCCAGCAGCCAACCGGACAGGGGATACGAAAAACTGTTTTTT.

This clone was detected only a few times. The chain uses TRBV19 and TRBJ2-3; 9 nucleotides align to TRBD1. Trimming cost V 3 bases and J 1 base; bases outside gene matches: 8. The CDR3 has 17 residues. CDR1 and CDR2 from the germline V gene are LNHDA and SQIVND (reference sequence). This CDR3 is CASSMKLRDRGTDTQYF. CDR3 in DNA: TGTGCCAGTAGTATGAAACTCCGGGACAGGGGCACAGATACGCAGTATTTT.

The chain recombines TRBV28 with TRBJ1-1; D is perhaps TRBD1 (5 bases). Germline V gene data show CDR1 as MDHEN and CDR2 as SYDVKM. The CDR3 spans 13 residues. With 5 bases removed from V and 4 bases from J, the gap between germline ends came to 11 bases. The CDR3 DNA reads TGTGCCAGCAGTGTACCAGGGATCACTGAAGCTTTCTTT. Residues: CASSVPGITEAFF.

In this sample, this clone turned up once. The rearrangement links TRBV9 to TRBJ2-3, with 7 bases lining up with TRBD2. Germline CDR1 SGDLS, CDR2 YYNGEE. This CDR3 is built from 14 residues. V was pared by 2 bases and J by 3 bases, with 3 bases of the junction left unmatched. The CDR3 region is CASSVASGTDTQYF. The DNA for the CDR3 is TGTGCCAGCAGCGTTGCTAGCGGAACAGATACGCAGTATTTT. The full variable domain, rest sourced from reference TRBV9 and TRBJ2-3, is DSGVTQTPKHLITATGQRVTLRCSPRSGDLSVYWYQQSLDQGLQFLIQYYNGEERAKGNILERFSAQQFPDLHSELNLSSLELGDSALYFCASSVASGTDTQYFGPGTRLTVL.

This clone came up once. The rearrangement joins TRBV5-1 to TRBJ2-7; tentative D call: TRBD1 (6 bases). Germline V gene lookup returns CDR1 SGHRS and CDR2 YFSETQ. V lost 2 bases, J lost 2 bases, and 14 bases lay in between. The CDR3 is 15 residues long. The CDR3 loop is CASSLGVRQAYEQYF. As DNA, the CDR3 is TGCGCCAGCAGCTTAGGCGTTCGACAGGCCTACGAGCAGTACTTC.

This chain uses TRBV6-2 or TRBV6-3 with TRBJ2-2; possible D gene TRBD2, 5 bases. The CDR3 runs 17 residues. V lost 4 bases to trimming and J lost 0 bases, with 15 bases between them. Germline V gene lookup returns CDR1 MNHEY and CDR2 SVGEGT. The CDR3 is CASSSRPSSSNTGELFF. The CDR3 DNA reads as TGTGCCAGCAGTTCTCGTCCCTCTAGCTCGAACACCGGGGAGCTGTTTTTT.

The J gene is TRBJ1-6, the V gene TRBV19; D may be TRBD1 (6 bases). CDR1 and CDR2 (germline): LNHDA, SQIVND (reference sequence). The CDR3 runs 15 residues. Trimming removed 5 bases at V and 10 bases at J, with 18 bases between. Here the CDR3 reads CASSVVIGGASPLHF. CDR3 nucleotides: TGTGCCAGTAGTGTCGTGATTGGGGGCGCCTCACCCCTCCACTTT.